This T cell receptor beta chain was documented in a study of PD-1 blockade in classical Hodgkin lymphoma. Per germline, CDR1 MDHEN and CDR2 SYDVKM. The CDR3 consists of 15 residues. Concerning this clone itself: Its antigen is unknown. The junction differs from germline at one of its ends, possibly a read error.

The protocol was immunoSEQ multiplex PCR, while the TCRdb copy is restricted to in-frame clones and leaves out a portion. The data contain 10,000 to 15,000 clones, roughly 80% of them singletons. Broader study findings: The CD4+ diversity rise by C4D1 was clearest in complete responders.

Autologous stem cell transplantation was followed by relapse in every patient, and brentuximab vedotin exposure varied. Under best response, outcomes were complete response, partial response or progressive disease. The chain employs TRBV28 and TRBJ2-7; 9 bases align to TRBD1. The material was peripheral blood mononuclear cells (PBMCs), obtained at baseline. The receptor was isolated from a human donor with classical Hodgkin lymphoma. CDR3 DNA sequence: TGTGCCAGCAGTCTATGGGGGACAGGGCTTTACGAGCAGTACTTC. As protein: CASSLWGTGLYEQYF.